This T cell receptor (beta chain) stems from a study of cytomegalovirus exposure and HLA in healthy donors. Use of 60 Vbeta and 13 Jbeta primers characterized the PCR. Method: immunoSEQ multiplex PCR; TCRdb's copy keeps in-frame clones and lacks some. Seen here are roughly 110,000 clones, roughly four fifths observed once, and the top ten hold 3% to 4%. The CDR3 runs to 16 residues. Germline lookup yields CDR1 MNHEY and CDR2 SVGAGI. Comments on this clone: An end of the junction differs from the germline gene, which may be a read error. Other DNA sequences of this sample code for an identical CDR3.

The specimen was PBMCs. The chain employs TRBV6-5 and TRBJ2-1; 9 positions agree with TRBD2. This clonotype was sampled from a man aged 60 to 69 in good health and CMV-seronegative. The CDR3 loop reads CASSYSGPAGGNEQFF. The CDR3 DNA sequence: TGTGCCAGCAGCTACTCGGGCCCAGCGGGGGGTAATGAGCAGTTCTTC.